These T cell receptor beta chains were read from a single sample in a study of T cells in localized non-small cell lung cancer. Profiling relied on immunoSEQ multiplex PCR, and the TCRdb table lists in-frame clones only, not all of them. The table has 30,000 or so clones, about 90% seen once; the top ten hold about 4.4%. This sample comprised peripheral blood mononuclear cells, obtained before any cancer treatment. These receptor sequences come from a woman aged 40 to 75 with stage III lung adenocarcinoma. CDR3s include the opening cysteine and the closing phenylalanine or tryptophan. D genes are given only for firm matches. For some rows the clone size is stated as once, few or many, or as a class when expanded; others skip it.

>NA|NA|TRBJ2-3|TRBV4-3
CASSQGASPETDTQYF
TGCGCCAGCAGCCAAGGGGCTAGCCCCGAAACAGATACGCAGTATTTT
>NA|TRBD2|TRBJ2-1|TRBV7-2
CASSSVGSGGWNEQFF
TGTGCCAGCAGCTCCGTAGGGAGCGGGGGGTGGAATGAGCAGTTCTTC
>NA|NA|TRBJ2-7|TRBV4-2
CASSQELSRTLGYEQYF
TGTGCCAGCAGCCAAGAACTATCCAGAACGCTAGGTTACGAGCAGTACTTC
>once|TRBD1|TRBJ1-3|TRBV7-6
CASSPAGQGLFGNTIYF
TGTGCCAGCAGCCCAGCGGGACAGGGACTTTTTGGAAACACCATATATTTT
>NA|NA|TRBJ2-1|TRBV28
CATGFYNEQFF
TGTGCCACCGGTTTCTACAATGAGCAGTTCTTC
>NA|NA|TRBJ1-5|TRBV5-6
CASSFGQGSNQPQHF
TGTGCCAGCAGCTTCGGGCAGGGGAGCAATCAGCCCCAGCATTTT
>NA|NA|TRBJ1-1|TRBV19
CASSIVRDSEAFF
TGTGCCAGTAGTATCGTTCGTGACAGTGAAGCTTTCTTT
>NA|TRBD2|TRBJ2-1|TRBV29-1
CSVRRQGGSSYNEQFF
TGCAGCGTCAGGAGGCAGGGAGGGTCCTCCTACAATGAGCAGTTCTTC
>NA|TRBD2|TRBJ2-1|TRBV27
CASSLREGNNEQFF
TGTGCCAGCAGTTTGAGGGAGGGGAACAATGAGCAGTTCTTC
>NA|TRBD1|TRBJ1-1|TRBV2
CASRDTGENTEAFF
TGTGCCAGCAGAGATACAGGGGAGAACACTGAAGCTTTCTTT
>NA|TRBD1|TRBJ2-7|TRBV29-1
CSVGRQGSSYEQYF
TGCAGCGTGGGGCGACAGGGGAGCTCCTACGAGCAGTACTTC
>NA|TRBD2|TRBJ2-1|TRBV10-3
CAISQTSGIPYYNEQFF
TGTGCCATCAGCCAGACTAGCGGGATACCTTACTACAATGAGCAGTTCTTC
>NA|NA|TRBJ2-5|TRBV5-4
CASSFNRVQETQYF
TGTGCCAGCAGCTTCAACAGGGTGCAAGAGACCCAGTACTTC
>NA|TRBD1|TRBJ1-5|TRBV25-1
CASSDWDRGKPQHF
TGTGCCAGCAGTGATTGGGACAGGGGAAAGCCCCAGCATTTT
>once|NA|TRBJ1-2|TRBV7-3
CASSPDSNYGYTF
TGTGCCAGCAGCCCGGACAGTAACTATGGCTACACCTTC
>NA|TRBD1|TRBJ2-5|TRBV25-1
CASSAGQVFQETQYF
TGTGCCAGCAGTGCAGGACAGGTCTTCCAAGAGACCCAGTACTTC
>medium-sized|NA|TRBJ1-3|TRBV18
CASSPRVRNTIYF
TGTGCCAGCTCACCCCGCGTCAGAAACACCATATATTTT
>NA|NA|TRBJ2-3|TRBV12-1
CASSPTSGKTDTQYF
TGTGCCAGCAGTCCAACTAGCGGGAAGACAGATACGCAGTATTTT
>NA|TRBD1|TRBJ1-4|TRBV9
CASSGQGAQHEKLFF
TGTGCCAGCAGCGGACAGGGGGCGCAGCATGAAAAACTGTTTTTT
>NA|NA|TRBJ1-1|TRBV9
CASSPSSRIQTQTDEAFF
TGTGCCAGCAGCCCTAGTAGCAGAATACAGACCCAGACGGATGAAGCTTTCTTT
>NA|NA|TRBJ1-1|TRBV10-3
CAISEGTEAFF
TGTGCCATCAGTGAGGGAACTGAAGCTTTCTTT
>NA|NA|TRBJ1-1|TRBV10-1
CASKVRHTEAFF
TGCGCCAGCAAGGTCAGACACACTGAAGCTTTCTTT
>NA|NA|TRBJ1-4|TRBV30
CAWKRETMGKLFF
TGTGCCTGGAAGAGGGAGACCATGGGAAAACTGTTTTTT
>NA|TRBD2|TRBJ2-1|TRBV28
CASLSGTSLVNEQFF
TGTGCCAGCTTATCCGGGACTAGTCTGGTCAATGAGCAGTTCTTC
>NA|NA|TRBJ1-1|TRBV4-3
CASSQAPLNTEAFF
TGCGCCAGCAGCCAAGCTCCACTGAACACTGAAGCTTTCTTT
>NA|NA|TRBJ2-3|TRBV7-2
CASSLVVVRADTQYF
TGTGCCAGCAGCTTAGTAGTAGTTAGGGCAGATACGCAGTATTTT
>NA|NA|TRBJ1-5|TRBV6-1
CASGVDQPQHF
TGTGCCAGCGGGGTAGATCAGCCCCAGCATTTT
>NA|TRBD2|TRBJ2-3|TRBV5-4
CASSLGLAGDADTQYF
TGTGCCAGCAGCTTGGGACTAGCGGGAGACGCAGATACGCAGTATTTT
>once|TRBD1|TRBJ2-1|TRBV29-1
CSVRPGQDYNEQFF
TGCAGCGTCCGCCCGGGACAGGATTACAATGAGCAGTTCTTC
>NA|TRBD2|TRBJ2-3|TRBV11-2
CASSPRTSGSTDTQYF
TGTGCCAGCAGTCCTCGGACTAGCGGGAGCACAGATACGCAGTATTTT
>NA|TRBD2|TRBJ2-7|TRBV11-2
CASSRSSGRHEQYF
TGTGCCAGCAGCCGTTCTAGCGGGAGACACGAGCAGTACTTC
>NA|TRBD2|TRBJ2-5|TRBV5-1
CASSPTSGRETQYF
TGCGCCAGCAGCCCGACTAGCGGGCGGGAGACCCAGTACTTC
>NA|TRBD2|TRBJ2-7|TRBV5-1
CASSLDPSGTRYEQYF
TGCGCCAGCAGCTTGGATCCTAGCGGGACCCGCTACGAGCAGTACTTC
>NA|NA|TRBJ2-5|TRBV2
CASSRSLTSYGETQYF
TGTGCCAGCAGCCGGTCGCTGACTAGTTACGGAGAGACCCAGTACTTC
>NA|NA|TRBJ1-3|TRBV7-9
CASSIGGLGNTIYF
TGTGCCAGCAGCATAGGAGGGCTAGGAAACACCATATATTTT
>NA|NA|TRBJ1-2|TRBV19
CASTSWGDYYGYTF
TGTGCCAGTACCTCCTGGGGGGACTACTATGGCTACACCTTC
>NA|TRBD1|TRBJ1-6|TRBV18
CASSPGQGGNSPLHF
TGTGCCAGCTCACCTGGACAGGGCGGTAATTCACCCCTCCACTTT
>NA|NA|TRBJ2-7|TRBV19
CASSQGYEQYF
TGTGCCAGTAGTCAGGGGTACGAGCAGTACTTC
>NA|NA|TRBJ2-5|TRBV6-1
CASSEGGTGTWETQYF
TGTGCCAGCAGTGAAGGGGGGACGGGGACTTGGGAGACCCAGTACTTC
>NA|NA|TRBJ1-4|TRBV5-8
CASSLGTGPATNEKLFF
TGTGCCAGCAGCTTGGGCACAGGCCCCGCAACTAATGAAAAACTGTTTTTT
>NA|NA|TRBJ2-7|TRBV11-2
CASSLLGGQFTYEQYF
TGTGCCAGCAGCTTGCTTGGGGGGCAATTCACCTACGAGCAGTACTTC
>NA|TRBD1|TRBJ1-1|TRBV2
CASIRTGVNTEAFF
TGTGCCAGCATCAGGACAGGGGTGAACACTGAAGCTTTCTTT
>NA|TRBD1|TRBJ1-5|TRBV27
CASSLGGQGALRPQHF
TGTGCCAGCAGTTTAGGGGGACAGGGGGCCTTGCGTCCCCAGCATTTT
>NA|NA|TRBJ2-7|TRBV7-9
CASSRATGGEQYF
TGTGCCAGCAGCCGTGCCACAGGAGGCGAGCAGTACTTC
>NA|TRBD2|TRBJ2-7|TRBV7-9
CASSFSGNLDEQYF
TGTGCCAGCAGTTTTAGCGGGAACCTGGACGAGCAGTACTTC
>NA|NA|TRBJ2-3|TRBV7-3
CASSLSFGNLFF
TGTGCCAGCAGCTTAAGCTTTGGGAACCTATTTTTT
>once|TRBD1|TRBJ1-1|TRBV18
CASSPPGQGNTEAFF
TGTGCCAGCTCACCACCGGGACAGGGGAACACTGAAGCTTTCTTT
>NA|NA|TRBJ2-7|TRBV5-4
CASSLGDEQYF
TGTGCCAGCAGCTTGGGGGACGAGCAGTACTTC